This TCR beta chain was sequenced in a study of sequential checkpoint blockade in melanoma. Study information: Patients were randomized 1:1 to nivolumab-then-ipilimumab or ipilimumab-then-nivolumab first-line. Maintenance nivolumab came after either treatment sequence.

Repertoires were generated with immunoSEQ multiplex PCR, while TCRdb's copy carries only in-frame clones and drops some. The sample holds approximately 21,000 clones; roughly 82% are singletons and the top ten take 11%. The treatment was: randomized to nivolumab then ipilimumab (arm A) or the reverse (arm B). Patients had received no earlier DNA-damaging chemotherapy. PBMC sorting kept live CD3+CD8+ cells without CD19 or CD56. Germline V CDR1 and CDR2: MNHEY, SVGAGI. V was shortened by 8 bases and J by 0 bases, with 17 bases between the two germline ends. This CDR3 is built from 15 residues. The receptor comes from a human donor with melanoma. V usage is TRBV6-5 and J usage is TRBJ2-7, with D maybe TRBD2 (5 bases). The sample in question was CD8+ T cells sorted from blood (inferred from file names), obtained from a patient given nivolumab and ipilimumab in sequence. CDR3 DNA: TGTGCCAGCCTACCCGGGGTCTCTTACTCCTACGAGCAGTACTTC. Translated, it gives CASLPGVSYSYEQYF.